These T cell receptor beta chains were read from a single sample in a study of beta chain features in type 1 diabetes. The protocol was immunoSEQ multiplex PCR, while the TCRdb copy is restricted to in-frame clones and leaves out a portion. The table lists 240,000 or so clones, more than 11% of them singletons. The sample was naive CD4+ T cells from blood. The receptors were sampled from a man aged 30-40 years with type 1 diabetes. Both conserved end residues are part of each CDR3. D genes are given only for firm matches. Clone size appears in some rows only: once, few, many, or a class for an expanded clone.

clone_size: NA; j_call: TRBJ2-7; d_call: NA; v_call: TRBV5-6; cdr3_nt: TGTGCCAGCAGCCCCGGAGGGAACTACGAGCAGTACTTC; cdr3_aa: CASSPGGNYEQYF
clone_size: NA; j_call: TRBJ1-2; d_call: NA; v_call: TRBV7-2; cdr3_nt: TGTGCCAGCAGCTTAGAGGGACACAGGACAGTCCTCTTTGGCTACACCTTC; cdr3_aa: CASSLEGHRTVLFGYTF
clone_size: few; j_call: TRBJ2-7; d_call: TRBD1; v_call: TRBV5-1; cdr3_nt: TGCGCCAGCAGCTTTACCGCCGGGACAGGGGCCTACGAGCAGTACTTC; cdr3_aa: CASSFTAGTGAYEQYF
clone_size: once; j_call: TRBJ1-4; d_call: NA; v_call: TRBV5-1; cdr3_nt: TGCGCCAGCAGCGTGGAAGGGGGTGAAAAACTGTTTTTT; cdr3_aa: CASSVEGGEKLFF
clone_size: few; j_call: TRBJ2-3; d_call: NA; v_call: TRBV5-4; cdr3_nt: TGTGCCAGCAGCTTGGGCGGGCCCCAGGATACGCAGTATTTT; cdr3_aa: CASSLGGPQDTQYF
clone_size: NA; j_call: TRBJ1-5; d_call: NA; v_call: TRBV30; cdr3_nt: TGTGCCTGGAGTTATACAGCTCATCAGCCCCAGCATTTT; cdr3_aa: CAWSYTAHQPQHF
clone_size: NA; j_call: TRBJ2-3; d_call: NA; v_call: TRBV30; cdr3_nt: TGTGCCTGGGGGCCGAGCACAGATACGCAGTATTTT; cdr3_aa: CAWGPSTDTQYF
clone_size: NA; j_call: TRBJ1-2; d_call: NA; v_call: TRBV29-1; cdr3_nt: TGCAGCGCCCGAGGGGGGGCTGATGGCTACACCTTC; cdr3_aa: CSARGGADGYTF
clone_size: NA; j_call: TRBJ2-2; d_call: TRBD1; v_call: TRBV11-2; cdr3_nt: TGTGCCAGCAGCCCCCGGGACAGCCTATCGTCCGGGGAGCTGTTTTTT; cdr3_aa: CASSPRDSLSSGELFF
clone_size: NA; j_call: TRBJ2-7; d_call: TRBD1; v_call: TRBV14; cdr3_nt: TGTGCCAGCAAACGACAGGGGGCTTACGAGCAGTACTTC; cdr3_aa: CASKRQGAYEQYF
clone_size: NA; j_call: TRBJ2-1; d_call: NA; v_call: TRBV6-1; cdr3_nt: TGTGCCAGCAGTGTAGGCGGGTTCTCCTACAATGAGCAGTTCTTC; cdr3_aa: CASSVGGFSYNEQFF
clone_size: NA; j_call: TRBJ1-1; d_call: TRBD1; v_call: TRBV27; cdr3_nt: TGTGCCAGCAGCCCTGTGGGACAGGGAGCTTTCTTT; cdr3_aa: CASSPVGQGAFF
clone_size: few; j_call: TRBJ2-5; d_call: TRBD1; v_call: TRBV30; cdr3_nt: TGTGCCTGGAAGGGGGCTGAGACCCAGTACTTC; cdr3_aa: CAWKGAETQYF
clone_size: NA; j_call: TRBJ2-5; d_call: TRBD1; v_call: TRBV7-7; cdr3_nt: TGTGCCAGCAGCTTGACAGGGGAAGAGACCCAGTACTTC; cdr3_aa: CASSLTGEETQYF
clone_size: NA; j_call: TRBJ2-7; d_call: TRBD2; v_call: TRBV29-1; cdr3_nt: TGCAGCGTCCTACTAGCGCCAAGCTCCTACGAGCAGTACTTC; cdr3_aa: CSVLLAPSSYEQYF
clone_size: few; j_call: TRBJ1-2; d_call: NA; v_call: TRBV30; cdr3_nt: TGTGCCTGGAGTACAGGATCGGGCTACACCTTC; cdr3_aa: CAWSTGSGYTF
clone_size: few; j_call: TRBJ2-1; d_call: TRBD2; v_call: TRBV30; cdr3_nt: TGTGCCTGGAGAATAGTAGCGGGAGGCTACAATGAGCAGTTCTTC; cdr3_aa: CAWRIVAGGYNEQFF
clone_size: NA; j_call: TRBJ2-5; d_call: TRBD2; v_call: TRBV15; cdr3_nt: TGTGCCACCAGCAGGGGACTAGCGGCGACAACCCAGTACTTC; cdr3_aa: CATSRGLAATTQYF
clone_size: few; j_call: TRBJ2-6; d_call: NA; v_call: TRBV18; cdr3_nt: TGTGCCAGCTCCCCAATGGAGGGGGGGACTGGGGCCAACGTCCTGACTTTC; cdr3_aa: CASSPMEGGTGANVLTF
clone_size: few; j_call: TRBJ2-1; d_call: NA; v_call: TRBV7-2; cdr3_nt: TGTGCCAGCAGCCTAGGGCCGGGGAGCTCCTACAATGAGCAGTTCTTC; cdr3_aa: CASSLGPGSSYNEQFF
clone_size: few; j_call: TRBJ2-1; d_call: NA; v_call: TRBV6-5; cdr3_nt: TGTGCCAGCAGTTACGAGCTTTCTTACAATGAGCAGTTCTTC; cdr3_aa: CASSYELSYNEQFF
clone_size: few; j_call: TRBJ1-1; d_call: NA; v_call: TRBV2; cdr3_nt: TGTGCCAGCAGCGTAAACACTGAAGCTTTCTTT; cdr3_aa: CASSVNTEAFF
clone_size: few; j_call: TRBJ2-5; d_call: TRBD2; v_call: TRBV5-4; cdr3_nt: TGTGCCAGCAGCCTCGTCGGACTAGCGGAAGAGACCCAGTACTTC; cdr3_aa: CASSLVGLAEETQYF
clone_size: NA; j_call: TRBJ2-5; d_call: TRBD1; v_call: TRBV5-1; cdr3_nt: TGCGCCAGCAGCCCCGGGACAGGAGAGACCCAGTACTTC; cdr3_aa: CASSPGTGETQYF
clone_size: NA; j_call: TRBJ2-5; d_call: NA; v_call: TRBV19; cdr3_nt: TGTGCCAGTAGTCTCCCTCGGGGGGCCCTGGAGACCCAGTACTTC; cdr3_aa: CASSLPRGALETQYF
clone_size: few; j_call: TRBJ1-2; d_call: TRBD1; v_call: TRBV4-2; cdr3_nt: TGTGCCAGCAGCCAGGACAACCGGGACAGGGGGCTTCATGGTGGCTACACCTTC; cdr3_aa: CASSQDNRDRGLHGGYTF
clone_size: NA; j_call: TRBJ1-5; d_call: TRBD1; v_call: TRBV18; cdr3_nt: TGTGCCAGCTCTCCCGGACAGGGGGCGTCTCAGCCCCAGCATTTT; cdr3_aa: CASSPGQGASQPQHF
clone_size: few; j_call: TRBJ2-5; d_call: TRBD1; v_call: TRBV6-1; cdr3_nt: TGTGCCAGCAGGGACAGGGAAGAGACCCAGTACTTC; cdr3_aa: CASRDREETQYF
clone_size: NA; j_call: TRBJ2-5; d_call: TRBD1; v_call: TRBV11-3; cdr3_nt: TGTGCCAGCAGCTTAGGAACAGGGGTACTGGAGACCCAGTACTTC; cdr3_aa: CASSLGTGVLETQYF
clone_size: few; j_call: TRBJ2-2; d_call: TRBD2; v_call: TRBV5-1; cdr3_nt: TGCGCCAGCAGCTTGGAGACTAGCGGTAACACCGGGGAGCTGTTTTTT; cdr3_aa: CASSLETSGNTGELFF
clone_size: few; j_call: TRBJ2-3; d_call: NA; v_call: TRBV20-1; cdr3_nt: TGCAGTGTTAGAGCGGGAGATACGCAGTATTTT; cdr3_aa: CSVRAGDTQYF
clone_size: few; j_call: TRBJ1-2; d_call: NA; v_call: TRBV29-1; cdr3_nt: TGCAGCGTGAGTGAAGTGTCTCCCGGTGGCTACACCTTC; cdr3_aa: CSVSEVSPGGYTF
clone_size: NA; j_call: TRBJ2-4; d_call: TRBD1; v_call: TRBV9; cdr3_nt: TGTGCCAGCAGCGCCCCGACAGGGGGCGGATCCAAAAACATTCAGTACTTC; cdr3_aa: CASSAPTGGGSKNIQYF
clone_size: NA; j_call: TRBJ2-7; d_call: NA; v_call: TRBV5-6; cdr3_nt: TGTGCCAGCAGCCCCTTTGACAAAAGCTCCTACGAGCAGTACTTC; cdr3_aa: CASSPFDKSSYEQYF
clone_size: few; j_call: TRBJ2-1; d_call: TRBD2; v_call: TRBV11-2; cdr3_nt: TGTGCCAGCAGCCCACTAGCGGAGATCATCAATGAGCAGTTCTTC; cdr3_aa: CASSPLAEIINEQFF
clone_size: NA; j_call: TRBJ2-5; d_call: TRBD2; v_call: TRBV5-4; cdr3_nt: TGTGCCAGCAGCTTGGGACTAGCTCTAGAGACCCAGTACTTC; cdr3_aa: CASSLGLALETQYF
clone_size: few; j_call: TRBJ2-2; d_call: TRBD1; v_call: TRBV18; cdr3_nt: TGTGCCAGCTCACCGGACAGGGCTGGCGGGGAGCTGTTTTTT; cdr3_aa: CASSPDRAGGELFF
clone_size: few; j_call: TRBJ2-3; d_call: NA; v_call: TRBV7-6; cdr3_nt: TGTGCCAGCAGCTATACATACGGCGGGGCCGGCGCAGATACGCAGTATTTT; cdr3_aa: CASSYTYGGAGADTQYF
clone_size: NA; j_call: TRBJ2-5; d_call: NA; v_call: TRBV5-1; cdr3_nt: TGCGCCAGCAGTGGGACTGCACAAGAGACCCAGTACTTC; cdr3_aa: CASSGTAQETQYF
clone_size: NA; j_call: TRBJ1-4; d_call: TRBD1; v_call: TRBV18; cdr3_nt: TGTGCCAGCTCACCCGGGACAGCTAATGAAAAACTGTTTTTT; cdr3_aa: CASSPGTANEKLFF
clone_size: NA; j_call: TRBJ2-1; d_call: NA; v_call: TRBV6-6; cdr3_nt: TGTGCCAGCAGCCACAGGGACACCAAACGGCCTGAGCAGTTCTTC; cdr3_aa: CASSHRDTKRPEQFF
clone_size: few; j_call: TRBJ2-5; d_call: NA; v_call: TRBV7-2; cdr3_nt: TGTGCCAGCAGCTTAAGACAGGCTCAAGAGACCCAGTACTTC; cdr3_aa: CASSLRQAQETQYF
clone_size: few; j_call: TRBJ1-2; d_call: NA; v_call: TRBV5-1; cdr3_nt: TGCGCCAGCAGCTCATCGGCGGAATTCTATGGCTACACCTTC; cdr3_aa: CASSSSAEFYGYTF
clone_size: NA; j_call: TRBJ1-5; d_call: NA; v_call: TRBV23-1; cdr3_nt: TGCGCCAGCAGTCAATCGGAGGGCAGGGCGTATAGCAATCAGCCCCAGCATTTT; cdr3_aa: CASSQSEGRAYSNQPQHF
clone_size: few; j_call: TRBJ1-2; d_call: NA; v_call: TRBV9; cdr3_nt: TGTGCCAGCAGCACTGATTGGGGGCCCCTCTACACCTTC; cdr3_aa: CASSTDWGPLYTF
clone_size: NA; j_call: TRBJ1-5; d_call: TRBD1; v_call: TRBV29-1; cdr3_nt: TGCAGCGTTGCAACAGGGGGCTATAATCAGCCCCAGCATTTT; cdr3_aa: CSVATGGYNQPQHF
clone_size: NA; j_call: TRBJ2-1; d_call: TRBD2; v_call: TRBV9; cdr3_nt: TGTGCCAGCAGCTTGCGGGAGGATGAGCAGTTCTTC; cdr3_aa: CASSLREDEQFF
clone_size: few; j_call: TRBJ2-7; d_call: NA; v_call: TRBV27; cdr3_nt: TGTGCCAGCAGCCTTGACAGGGGAGGGAACGAGCAGTACTTC; cdr3_aa: CASSLDRGGNEQYF
clone_size: few; j_call: TRBJ2-7; d_call: TRBD1; v_call: TRBV4-1; cdr3_nt: TGCGCCAGCAGCCAGGGACAGGGCGGGGACTCCTACGAGCAGTACTTC; cdr3_aa: CASSQGQGGDSYEQYF
clone_size: NA; j_call: TRBJ2-5; d_call: TRBD2; v_call: TRBV5-4; cdr3_nt: TGTGCCAGCAGCTTCGGAACTCGAGCGGGGGGGACCCAGTACTTC; cdr3_aa: CASSFGTRAGGTQYF
clone_size: NA; j_call: TRBJ1-2; d_call: NA; v_call: TRBV5-6; cdr3_nt: TGTGCCAGCAGCTTCCGAGGCGGCTCGACTAACTATGGCTACACCTTC; cdr3_aa: CASSFRGGSTNYGYTF
clone_size: NA; j_call: TRBJ2-1; d_call: NA; v_call: TRBV10-3; cdr3_nt: TGTGCCATCGGGGGGACGGACTACAATGAGCAGTTCTTC; cdr3_aa: CAIGGTDYNEQFF
clone_size: few; j_call: TRBJ1-2; d_call: NA; v_call: TRBV6-1; cdr3_nt: TGTGCCAGCAGTGAAGCTTTGACAGGCGGATATGGCTACACCTTC; cdr3_aa: CASSEALTGGYGYTF
clone_size: NA; j_call: TRBJ2-1; d_call: NA; v_call: TRBV11-2; cdr3_nt: TGTGCCAGCAGCAAAAGGGCGGGGGCGAATGAGCAGTTCTTC; cdr3_aa: CASSKRAGANEQFF
clone_size: few; j_call: TRBJ2-1; d_call: TRBD2; v_call: TRBV12-5; cdr3_nt: TGTGCTAGTGCGGGGGGATCGAGCTCCTACAATGAGCAGTTCTTC; cdr3_aa: CASAGGSSSYNEQFF
clone_size: NA; j_call: TRBJ1-1; d_call: NA; v_call: TRBV7-9; cdr3_nt: TGTGCCAGCACCCAGGGCTGGGGGCTGAACACTGAAGCTTTCTTT; cdr3_aa: CASTQGWGLNTEAFF
clone_size: few; j_call: TRBJ2-4; d_call: NA; v_call: TRBV7-9; cdr3_nt: TGTGCCAGCAGCAGACGGGAGTTAGGAAACATTCAGTACTTC; cdr3_aa: CASSRRELGNIQYF
clone_size: NA; j_call: TRBJ1-1; d_call: NA; v_call: TRBV7-8; cdr3_nt: TGTGCCAGCAGCTTAGATCCGACTTTTCGCACTGAAGCTTTCTTT; cdr3_aa: CASSLDPTFRTEAFF
clone_size: NA; j_call: TRBJ2-7; d_call: NA; v_call: TRBV7-2; cdr3_nt: TGTGCCAGCAGCCTAGCGACAGACTTCTACGAGCAGTACTTC; cdr3_aa: CASSLATDFYEQYF